This T cell receptor (beta chain) was observed in a study of blood T cell repertoires in COVID-19. Background on the study: PBMCs, B-cell-depleted T cells, or T cells provided the cDNA or gDNA that made up the material.

Seattle's enrolled individuals joined amid active infection and were then monitored longitudinally. Per the original data handling: The authors estimated nucleated cell counts from reference gene primer amplification. Produced via immunoSEQ multiplex PCR; TCRdb's table is partial and in-frame only. That table furnishes V, J and clone size, whereas the DNA furnished D and trimming. The table lists approximately 120,000 clones, more than 85% of them singletons. There are 17 residues in the CDR3. Trimming shortened V by 5 bases and J by 1 base, and 19 bases separated the two germline ends. In germline, CDR1 is SGHTA, CDR2 FQGNSA.

Sequencing used peripheral blood. This rearrangement joins TRBV7-2 to TRBJ2-3; D perhaps matches TRBD1 (5 bases). The source is a man aged 45-65 years with COVID-19, enrolled during active disease. The CDR3 sequence: CASSPSRLGLGTDTQYF. In DNA form, the CDR3 reads TGTGCCAGCAGCCCATCCCGTTTGGGGCTGGGCACAGATACGCAGTATTTT.